These T cell receptor beta chains were read from a single sample in a study of low-dose radiotherapy and immunotherapy resistance in tumors. TCRdb used MiXCR to reprocess the reads, holding one entry per CDR3 protein. Of some 100,000 distinct CDR3 sequences in the sample, about 20% are singletons; the top ten hold 4.1%. The specimen was PBMCs, collected after low-dose radiotherapy plus immunotherapy. These receptors were taken from a male donor with prostate cancer. Each CDR3 is given with its conserved first and last residue. The D gene is left open where the match is weak. Expanded clones are given a class, and other clones once, few, many or no size at all.

v_call	d_call	j_call	clone_size	cdr3_nt	cdr3_aa
TRBV28	.	TRBJ1-2	.	TGTGCCAGCAGTTTATCCCGAGATGGCTACACCTTC	CASSLSRDGYTF
TRBV7-2	TRBD2	TRBJ2-5	many	TGTGCCAGCAGCTTAGCCCCTGGGTATCGTGGCTGGCGGGGGGTTGGAGGGGAAGAGACCCAGTACTTC	CASSLAPGYRGWRGVGGEETQYF
TRBV11-1	.	TRBJ2-3	few	TGTGCCAGCAGCTTGGAGGGCCCCGATACGCAGTATTTT	CASSLEGPDTQYF
TRBV6-2/TRBV6-3	.	TRBJ1-1	many	TGTGCCAGCAGTTACTCACACAACACTGAAGCTTTCTTT	CASSYSHNTEAFF
TRBV6-2/TRBV6-3	.	TRBJ2-7	many	TGTGCCAGCAGAAGACTGACCTACGAGCAGTACTTC	CASRRLTYEQYF
TRBV2	TRBD1	TRBJ2-7	many	TGTGCCAGCATTGTGACAGGGGGCGCCTACGAGCAGTACTTC	CASIVTGGAYEQYF
TRBV28	.	TRBJ1-6	.	TGTGCCAGCAGCTCCGGGACCGGTGGCTTTTCACCCCTCCACTTT	CASSSGTGGFSPLHF
TRBV7-9	.	TRBJ2-3	many	TGTGCCAGCAGCCGGACGCCCATTGGCACAGATACGCAGTATTTT	CASSRTPIGTDTQYF
TRBV21-1	.	TRBJ1-1	many	TGTGCCAGCAGCAAAGTGAGACAGGATAACACTGAAGCTTTCTTT	CASSKVRQDNTEAFF
TRBV14	.	TRBJ2-3	many	TGTGCCAGCAGTCCCGGATATCCAACCCAGAGCACAGATACGCAGTATTTT	CASSPGYPTQSTDTQYF
TRBV5-4	.	TRBJ2-1	many	TGTGCCAGCAGCTTGGATGGGCAGGCCTACAATGAGCAGTTCTTC	CASSLDGQAYNEQFF
TRBV7-9	TRBD1	TRBJ1-1	many	TGTGCCAGCAGCTTAGGGACAGGGGGAGCTTTCTTT	CASSLGTGGAFF
TRBV2	TRBD2	TRBJ2-1	many	TGTGCCAGCAGTGGGGTCTCTAGCGGGGGGGCGGTCGATGAGCAGTTCTTC	CASSGVSSGGAVDEQFF
TRBV7-2	.	TRBJ1-1	many	TGTGCCAGCAGCTTTTCGAATCCGGTGGTGGACACTGAAGCTTTCTTT	CASSFSNPVVDTEAFF
TRBV6-8	TRBD1	TRBJ2-1	many	TGTGCCAGCAACAGGGGAGAGGGCAATGAGCAGTTCTTC	CASNRGEGNEQFF
TRBV5-4	TRBD2	TRBJ2-5	many	TGTGCCAGCAGCCCTAGCGGGGGGTTGGTCGAGACCCAGTACTTC	CASSPSGGLVETQYF
TRBV6-2/TRBV6-3	.	TRBJ2-3	.	TGTGCCAGCAGCTTATTCGGGGTTACTAGCACAGATACGCAGTATTTT	CASSLFGVTSTDTQYF
TRBV11-2	TRBD1	TRBJ2-2	many	TGTGCCAGCAGCAACCAGGGGGCCGGGGAGCTGTTTTTT	CASSNQGAGELFF
TRBV23-1	.	TRBJ1-4	many	TGCGCCAGCAGCCAACAACCCCGGGCCGGAGATGAAAAACTGTTTTTT	CASSQQPRAGDEKLFF
TRBV7-8	.	TRBJ2-7	many	TGTGCCAGCAGCCGAGGGGAATCCGAGCAGTACTTC	CASSRGESEQYF
TRBV29-1	TRBD2	TRBJ2-1	many	TGCAGCGTTGTAACTAGCGGGGTGAATGAGCAGTTCTTC	CSVVTSGVNEQFF
TRBV30	.	TRBJ1-2	many	TGTGCCTGGAGTGAAGATCACCCGGGGGGAGACTATGGCTACACCTTC	CAWSEDHPGGDYGYTF
TRBV5-1	.	TRBJ2-1	many	TGCGCCAGCAACGACTACAATGAGCAGTTCTTC	CASNDYNEQFF